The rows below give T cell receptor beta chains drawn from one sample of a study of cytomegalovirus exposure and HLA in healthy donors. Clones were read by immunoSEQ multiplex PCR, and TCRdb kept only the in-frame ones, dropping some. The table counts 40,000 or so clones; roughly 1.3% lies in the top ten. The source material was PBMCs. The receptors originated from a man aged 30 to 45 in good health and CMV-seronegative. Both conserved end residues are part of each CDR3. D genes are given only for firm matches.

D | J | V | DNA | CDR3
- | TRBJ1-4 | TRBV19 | TGTGCCAGTAGTATGACAGGAGCTAATGAAAAACTGTTTTTT | CASSMTGANEKLFF
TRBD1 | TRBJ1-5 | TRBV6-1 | TGTGCCAGCAGTGATGAAGGGGGCGGCAATCAGCCCCAGCATTTT | CASSDEGGGNQPQHF
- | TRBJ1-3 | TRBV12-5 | TGTGCTAGTGGCCCCGGGGGAACCATATATTTT | CASGPGGTIYF
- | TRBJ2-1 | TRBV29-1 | TGCAGCGTCCCACTTGATAACCGGGACACCTACAATGAGCAGTTCTTC | CSVPLDNRDTYNEQFF
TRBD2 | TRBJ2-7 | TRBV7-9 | TGTGCCAGCAGCTCCCCGCAGGGGACTAGCGGGAGCGGCGAGCAGTACTTC | CASSSPQGTSGSGEQYF
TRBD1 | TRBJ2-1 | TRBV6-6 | TGTGCCAGCAGCAAAAGGGGACAGGGGGCAGGTAATGAGCAGTTCTTC | CASSKRGQGAGNEQFF
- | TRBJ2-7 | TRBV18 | TGTGCCAGCTCGACCAGAGGGAGGAAATACGAGCAGTACTTC | CASSTRGRKYEQYF
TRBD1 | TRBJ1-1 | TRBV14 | TGTGCCAGCAGCCATCCCTCCGGGGACAGGGAGGTTGAAGCTTTCTTT | CASSHPSGDREVEAFF
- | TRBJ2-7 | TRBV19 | TGTGCCAGTAAGGAGGGGGAGGGCCCCTACGAGCAGTACTTC | CASKEGEGPYEQYF
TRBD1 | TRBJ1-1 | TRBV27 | TGTGCCAGCAGTTCCTGGGGACAGCGCACTGAAGCTTTCTTT | CASSSWGQRTEAFF
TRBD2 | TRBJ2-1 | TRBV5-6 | TGTGCCAGCAGCCCGGGGGTCCTAGCGGGAATTAGGGGTCAGTTCTTC | CASSPGVLAGIRGQFF
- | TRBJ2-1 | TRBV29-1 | TGCAGCGTAGCTCGACCCAACGGGAATGAGCAGTTCTTC | CSVARPNGNEQFF
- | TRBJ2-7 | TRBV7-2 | TGTGCCAGCAGTCTTACCGAGTACCCCTACGAGCAGTACTTC | CASSLTEYPYEQYF
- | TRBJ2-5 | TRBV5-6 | TGTGCCAGCAGCCCCCTGGCGGGACCACAAGAGACCCAGTACTTC | CASSPLAGPQETQYF
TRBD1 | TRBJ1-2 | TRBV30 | TGTGCCTGGAGTGTGGGACAGGGGGCTTCCGGCTACACCTTC | CAWSVGQGASGYTF
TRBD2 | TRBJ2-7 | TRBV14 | TGTGCCAGCAATCCCCCTTATGAGCGGGAGGGGTCCTACGAGCAGTACTTC | CASNPPYEREGSYEQYF
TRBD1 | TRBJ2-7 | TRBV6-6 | TGTGCCAGCAGCCCGGGACAGCTATACGAGCAGTACTTC | CASSPGQLYEQYF
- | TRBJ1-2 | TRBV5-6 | TGTGCCAGCAGCTCGCTCCTAGTGATAGGTACGGATCGTTTCTATGGCTACACCTTC | CASSSLLVIGTDRFYGYTF
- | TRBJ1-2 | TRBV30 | TGTGCCTGGAGGGGGGGGATCGGGGGCTATGGCTACACCTTC | CAWRGGIGGYGYTF
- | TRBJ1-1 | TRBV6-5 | TGTGCCAGCAGTTACTCGGGGGCCACTGAAGCTTTCTTT | CASSYSGATEAFF
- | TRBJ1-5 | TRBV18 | TGTGCCAGCTCACCCCTTCCAGGGCCCGATCAGCCCCAGCATTTT | CASSPLPGPDQPQHF
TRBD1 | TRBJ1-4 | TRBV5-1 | TGCGCCAGCAGCTTAAGGGGGCGAGGTGAAAAACTGTTTTTT | CASSLRGRGEKLFF
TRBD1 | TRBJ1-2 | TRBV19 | TGTGCCAGCTCCAGGGGGAACTATGGCTACACCTTC | CASSRGNYGYTF
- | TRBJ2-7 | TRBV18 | TGTGCCAGCTCACCACCGATAGGGGCAGTCGCCTACGAGCAGTACTTC | CASSPPIGAVAYEQYF
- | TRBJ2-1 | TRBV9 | TGTGCCAGCAGCGTAGCATCCACTAGCTACAATGAGCAGTTCTTC | CASSVASTSYNEQFF
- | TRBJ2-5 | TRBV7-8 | TGTGCCAGCAGCTTAACTAACCAAGAGACCCAGTACTTC | CASSLTNQETQYF
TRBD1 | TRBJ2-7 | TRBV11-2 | TGTGCCAGCAGCGCGTACCCCGGGACAGGACCCTACGAGCAGTACTTC | CASSAYPGTGPYEQYF
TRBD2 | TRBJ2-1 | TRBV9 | TGTGCCAGCAGCGGGCCGGGACTAGCGGCTCTCAATGAGCAGTTCTTC | CASSGPGLAALNEQFF